The next 5 T cell receptor beta chains were all read from a single sample in a study of cytomegalovirus exposure and HLA in healthy donors. The PCR was carried out with 60 Vbeta primers and 13 Jbeta primers. Generated by immunoSEQ multiplex PCR, the TCRdb table keeps only in-frame clones and is missing some. The table has about 140,000 clones, around 72% seen once; the top ten hold 1.3%. Sequences were obtained from PBMCs. The receptors shown here come from a woman aged 35 to 49 in good health and CMV-seronegative.

The gene calls are TRBV29-1 and TRBJ2-1; D unclear. This CDR3 has 13 residues. The germline gives CDR1 SQVTM, CDR2 ANQGSEA. V was trimmed by 4 bases and J by 5 bases, leaving 12 bases between them. CDR3 nucleotide sequence: TGCAGCGTTGGGCAGGCAATTAACAATGAGCAGTTCTTC. Translation gives CSVGQAINNEQFF.

This clone occurred a few times. The chain has TRBV7-9 and TRBJ1-1; tentative D call: TRBD1 (6 bases). Germline V lookup: CDR1 SEHNR, CDR2 FQNEAQ (reference sequence). V was trimmed by 1 base and J by 5 bases, leaving 14 bases between them. This CDR3 region has 15 residues. This chain's CDR3 is CASSLELAGETEAFF. CDR3 in DNA: TGTGCCAGCAGCTTAGAGCTCGCAGGGGAGACTGAAGCTTTCTTT.

The chain is built from TRBV11-3 and TRBJ2-3, with 7 bases identical to TRBD2. Trimming at V came to 1 base and at J to 1 base, leaving 8 bases not matched to a gene. Germline assignment: CDR1 SGHNT and CDR2 YENEEA. CDR3 length: 17 amino acids. The chain's CDR3 is CASSLALGGGGTDTQYF. CDR3 sequence (DNA): TGTGCCAGCAGCTTAGCCCTGGGGGGGGGAGGCACAGATACGCAGTATTTT.

The rearrangement joins TRBV5-5 to TRBJ2-7; no reliable D call. Germline V gene sequence: CDR1 SGHKS, CDR2 YYEKEE (reference sequence). Trimming pared 0 bases from V and 3 bases from J, leaving 7 bases between. The CDR3 covers 13 residues. The CDR3 nucleotides read TGTGCCAGCAGCTTGGAGAATAGCTACGAGCAGTACTTC. Residues: CASSLENSYEQYF.

The V gene is TRBV6-6, the J gene TRBJ2-2; possible D gene TRBD1, 5 bases. CDR3 length: 14 amino acids. In germline, CDR1 is MNHNY, CDR2 SVGAGI (reference sequence). The V end lost 5 bases, the J end lost 7 bases, and 14 bases lay between the germline ends. The CDR3, as DNA: TGTGCCAGCAGTGACCTCAGGGTGTACGGGGAGCTGTTTTTT. Translating gives CASSDLRVYGELFF.